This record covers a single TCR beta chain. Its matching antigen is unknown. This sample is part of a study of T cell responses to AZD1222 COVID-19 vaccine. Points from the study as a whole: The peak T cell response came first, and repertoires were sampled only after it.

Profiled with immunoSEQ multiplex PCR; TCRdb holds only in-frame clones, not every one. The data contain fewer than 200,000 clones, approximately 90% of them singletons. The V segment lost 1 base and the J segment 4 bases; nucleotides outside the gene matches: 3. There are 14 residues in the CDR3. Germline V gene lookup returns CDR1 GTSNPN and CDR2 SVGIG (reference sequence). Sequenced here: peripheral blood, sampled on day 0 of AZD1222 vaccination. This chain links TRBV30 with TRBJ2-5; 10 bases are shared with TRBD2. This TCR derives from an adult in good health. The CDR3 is CAWSDLAGGETQYF. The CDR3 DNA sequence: TGTGCCTGGAGTGACTTAGCGGGGGGAGAGACCCAGTACTTC.